This note documents a single TCR beta chain sequence. The assay was immunoSEQ multiplex PCR, and TCRdb's table has in-frame clones only and misses some. The repertoire holds a few hundred thousand clones, more than 80% seen once, with less than 2.5% in the top ten. Two negative PCRs, clearance, or symptom resolution were required of recovered Cohort 3 donors. CDR3 length equals 15 residues. Trimming shortened V by 2 bases and J by 4 bases, and 14 bases separated the two germline ends. Germline CDR1 MNHEY, CDR2 SMNVEV (reference sequence). This record comes from a study of blood T cell repertoires in COVID-19.

This TCR was recovered from a woman aged 18-30 years who had recovered from COVID-19. This sequence joins TRBV27 and TRBJ1-2, with D unclear. The sequenced sample was PBMCs or T cells enriched from blood (not recorded which). The CDR3 DNA reads TGTGCCAGCAGTTTAAACCCCGCAGGTGGCTATGGCTACACCTTC. Translated: CASSLNPAGGYGYTF.